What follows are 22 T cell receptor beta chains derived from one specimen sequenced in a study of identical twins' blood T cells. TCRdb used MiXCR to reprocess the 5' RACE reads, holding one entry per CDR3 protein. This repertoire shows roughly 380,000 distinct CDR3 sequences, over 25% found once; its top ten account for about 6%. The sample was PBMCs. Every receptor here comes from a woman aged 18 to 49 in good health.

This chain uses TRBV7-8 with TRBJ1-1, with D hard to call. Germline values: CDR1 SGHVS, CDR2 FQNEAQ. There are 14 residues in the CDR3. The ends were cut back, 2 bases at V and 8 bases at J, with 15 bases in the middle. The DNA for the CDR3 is TGTGCCAGCAGCTTAAAGTTGGGGTGGAAGGAAGCTTTCTTT. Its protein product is CASSLKLGWKEAFF.

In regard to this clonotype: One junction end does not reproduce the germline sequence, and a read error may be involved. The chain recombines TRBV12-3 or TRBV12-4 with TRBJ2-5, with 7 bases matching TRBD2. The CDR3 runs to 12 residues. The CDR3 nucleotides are TGTGCCAGCAGGTTAGCGGGCGAGACCCAGTACTTC. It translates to CASRLAGETQYF.

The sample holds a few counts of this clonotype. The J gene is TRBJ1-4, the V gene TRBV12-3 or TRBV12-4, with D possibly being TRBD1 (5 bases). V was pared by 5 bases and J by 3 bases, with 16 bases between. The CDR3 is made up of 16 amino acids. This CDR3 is CASSPLGVRANEKLFF. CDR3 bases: TGTGCCAGCAGTCCTCTAGGGGTGAGGGCTAATGAAAAACTGTTTTTT.

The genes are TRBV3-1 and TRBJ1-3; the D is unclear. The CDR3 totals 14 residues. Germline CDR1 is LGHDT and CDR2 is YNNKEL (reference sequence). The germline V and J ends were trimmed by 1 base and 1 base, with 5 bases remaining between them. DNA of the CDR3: TGTGCCAGCAGCCAAGCTCAATCTGGAAACACCATATATTTT. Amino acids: CASSQAQSGNTIYF.

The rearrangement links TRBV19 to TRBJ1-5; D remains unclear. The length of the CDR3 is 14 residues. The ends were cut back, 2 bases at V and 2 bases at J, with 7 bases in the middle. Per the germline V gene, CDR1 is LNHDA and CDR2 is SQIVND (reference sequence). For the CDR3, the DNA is TGTGCCAGTAGTATAACTAGGGGCAATCAGCCCCAGCATTTT. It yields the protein CASSITRGNQPQHF.

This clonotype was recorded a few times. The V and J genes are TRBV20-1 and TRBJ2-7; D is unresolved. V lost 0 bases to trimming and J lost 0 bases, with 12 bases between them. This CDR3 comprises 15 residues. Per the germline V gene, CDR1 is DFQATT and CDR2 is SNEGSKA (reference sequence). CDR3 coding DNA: TGCAGTGCTAGAGATCCCGGGCTGAGCTCCTACGAGCAGTACTTC. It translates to CSARDPGLSSYEQYF.

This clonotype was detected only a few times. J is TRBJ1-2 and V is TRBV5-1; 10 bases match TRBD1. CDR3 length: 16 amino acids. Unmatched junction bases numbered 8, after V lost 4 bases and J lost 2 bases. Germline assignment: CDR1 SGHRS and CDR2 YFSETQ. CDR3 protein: CASSTGQGVGNYGYTF. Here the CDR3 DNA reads TGCGCCAGCAGCACTGGACAGGGGGTGGGAAACTATGGCTACACCTTC.

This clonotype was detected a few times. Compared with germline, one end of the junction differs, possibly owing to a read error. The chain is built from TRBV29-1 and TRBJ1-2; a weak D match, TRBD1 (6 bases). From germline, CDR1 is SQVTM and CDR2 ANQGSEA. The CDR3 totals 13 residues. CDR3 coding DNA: TGCAGCGCTGAACAGGGAGCTAACTATGGCTACACCTTC. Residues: CSAEQGANYGYTF. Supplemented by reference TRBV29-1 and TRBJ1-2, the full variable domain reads SAVISQKPSRDICQRGTSLTIQCQVDSQVTMMFWYRQQPGQSLTLIATANQGSEATYESGFVIDKFPISRPNLTFSTLTVSNMSPEDSSIYLCSAEQGANYGYTFGSGTRLTVV.

The CDR3 DNA sequence: TGCGCCAGCAGTGCGGGAGGATTGGAGACCCAGTACTTC. It specifies CASSAGGLETQYF. The genes are TRBV10-1 and TRBJ2-5; 7 nucleotides match TRBD2. CDR1 and CDR2 from the germline V gene are WNHNN and SYGVQD (reference sequence). J lost 5 bases, V lost 4 bases, and 4 bases had no gene match. The CDR3 extends over 13 amino acids.

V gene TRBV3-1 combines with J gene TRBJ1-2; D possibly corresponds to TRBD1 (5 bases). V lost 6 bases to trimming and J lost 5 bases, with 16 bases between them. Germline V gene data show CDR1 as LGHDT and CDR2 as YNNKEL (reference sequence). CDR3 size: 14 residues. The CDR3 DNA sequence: TGTGCCAGCAGTCTTCGGGACCACCCTTATGGCTACACCTTC. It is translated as CASSLRDHPYGYTF.

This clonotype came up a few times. CDR3 in DNA: TGCGCCAGCAGCTCCCAACTAGCGGGGAATGAGCAGTTCTTC. Its translation: CASSSQLAGNEQFF. The gene calls are TRBV5-1 and TRBJ2-1; 10 bases agree with TRBD2. The CDR3 runs 14 residues. In germline, CDR1 is SGHRS, CDR2 YFSETQ. V lost 3 bases, J lost 7 bases, and 4 bases stayed unmatched.

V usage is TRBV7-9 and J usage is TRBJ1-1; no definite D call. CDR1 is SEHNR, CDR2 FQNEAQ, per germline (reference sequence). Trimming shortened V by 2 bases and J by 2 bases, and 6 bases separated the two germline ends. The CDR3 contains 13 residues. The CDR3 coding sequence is TGTGCCAGCAGCTTAATGAGTAACACTGAAGCTTTCTTT. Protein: CASSLMSNTEAFF.

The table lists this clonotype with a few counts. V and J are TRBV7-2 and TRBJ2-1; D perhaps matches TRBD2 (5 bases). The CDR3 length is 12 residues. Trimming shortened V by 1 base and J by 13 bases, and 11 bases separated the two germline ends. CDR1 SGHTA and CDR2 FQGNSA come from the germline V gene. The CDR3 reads CASSLEAEAQFF. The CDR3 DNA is TGTGCCAGCAGCTTAGAAGCGGAAGCTCAGTTCTTC. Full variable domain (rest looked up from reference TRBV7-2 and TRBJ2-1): GAGVSQSPSNKVTEKGKDVELRCDPISGHTALYWYRQSLGQGLEFLIYFQGNSAPDKSGLPSDRFSAERTGGSVSTLTIQRTQQEDSAVYLCASSLEAEAQFFGPGTRLTVL.

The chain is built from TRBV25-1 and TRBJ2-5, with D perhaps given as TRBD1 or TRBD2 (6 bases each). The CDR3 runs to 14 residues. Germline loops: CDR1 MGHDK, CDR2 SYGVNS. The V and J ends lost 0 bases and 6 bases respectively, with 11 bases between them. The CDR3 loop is CASSEYRGGKTQYF. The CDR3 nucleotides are TGTGCCAGCAGTGAATATAGAGGGGGGAAGACCCAGTACTTC. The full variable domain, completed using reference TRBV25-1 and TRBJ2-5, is EADIYQTPRYLVIGTGKKITLECSQTMGHDKMYWYQQDPGMELHLIHYSYGVNSTEKGDLSSESTVSRIRTEHFPLTLESARPSHTSQYLCASSEYRGGKTQYFGPGTRLLVL.

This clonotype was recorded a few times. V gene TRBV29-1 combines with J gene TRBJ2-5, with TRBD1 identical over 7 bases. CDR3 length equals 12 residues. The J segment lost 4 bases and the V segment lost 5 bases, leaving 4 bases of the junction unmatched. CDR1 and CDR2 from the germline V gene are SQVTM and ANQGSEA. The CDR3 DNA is TGCAGCGTTCACAGGGGAATAGAGACCCAGTACTTC. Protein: CSVHRGIETQYF.

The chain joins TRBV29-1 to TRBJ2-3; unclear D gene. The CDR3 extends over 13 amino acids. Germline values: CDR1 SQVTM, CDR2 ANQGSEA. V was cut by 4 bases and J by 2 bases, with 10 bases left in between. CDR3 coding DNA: TGCAGCGTTGGTCCCCAGACCACAGATACGCAGTATTTT. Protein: CSVGPQTTDTQYF.

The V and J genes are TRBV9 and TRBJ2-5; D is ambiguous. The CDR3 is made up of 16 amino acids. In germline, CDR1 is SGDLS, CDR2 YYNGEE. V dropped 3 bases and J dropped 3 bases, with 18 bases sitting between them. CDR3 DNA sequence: TGTGCCAGCAGCGCGAGTAGTACAGTGTGGGAAGAGACCCAGTACTTC. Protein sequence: CASSASSTVWEETQYF. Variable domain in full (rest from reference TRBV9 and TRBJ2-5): DSGVTQTPKHLITATGQRVTLRCSPRSGDLSVYWYQQSLDQGLQFLIQYYNGEERAKGNILERFSAQQFPDLHSELNLSSLELGDSALYFCASSASSTVWEETQYFGPGTRLLVL.

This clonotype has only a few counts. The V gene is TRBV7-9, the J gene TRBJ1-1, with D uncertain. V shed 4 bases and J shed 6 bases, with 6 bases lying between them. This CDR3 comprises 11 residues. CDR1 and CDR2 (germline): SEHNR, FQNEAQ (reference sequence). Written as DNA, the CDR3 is TGTGCCAGCAGCTCCCTCGCTGAAGCTTTCTTT. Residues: CASSSLAEAFF.

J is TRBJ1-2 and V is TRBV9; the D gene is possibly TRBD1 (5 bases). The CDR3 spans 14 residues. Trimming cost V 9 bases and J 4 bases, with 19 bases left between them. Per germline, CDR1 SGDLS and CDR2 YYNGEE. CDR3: CATGRGDYGYGYTF. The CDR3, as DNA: TGTGCCACTGGGAGGGGAGATTATGGCTATGGCTACACCTTC.

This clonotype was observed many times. The CDR3 loop is CASSDLSRDGEAFF. As DNA, the CDR3 is TGTGCCAGCAGTGACCTCTCCCGGGACGGGGAAGCTTTCTTT. The chain employs TRBV25-1 and TRBJ1-1, with D perhaps matching TRBD1 (5 bases). Between the trimmed V and J ends, which lost 3 bases and 8 bases, there was a span of 16 bases. Germline V gene sequence: CDR1 MGHDK, CDR2 SYGVNS. The CDR3 has 14 amino acids.

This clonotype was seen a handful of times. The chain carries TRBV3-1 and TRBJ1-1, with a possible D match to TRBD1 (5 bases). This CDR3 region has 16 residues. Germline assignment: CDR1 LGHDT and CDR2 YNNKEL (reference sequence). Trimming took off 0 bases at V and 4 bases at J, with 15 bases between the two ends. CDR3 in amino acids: CASSQDYAGMGTEAFF. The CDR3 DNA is TGTGCCAGCAGCCAAGATTATGCAGGGATGGGCACTGAAGCTTTCTTT.

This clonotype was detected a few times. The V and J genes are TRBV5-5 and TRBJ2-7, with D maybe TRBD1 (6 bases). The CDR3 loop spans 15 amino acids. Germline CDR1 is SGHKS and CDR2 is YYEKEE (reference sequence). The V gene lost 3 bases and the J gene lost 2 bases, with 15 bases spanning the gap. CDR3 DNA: TGTGCCAGCAGCTACAGACAGGAAGGAACCTACGAGCAGTACTTC. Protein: CASSYRQEGTYEQYF.